A single sample is the source of the 16 T cell receptor beta chains below, sequenced in a study of T cell repertoires in cytomegalovirus infection. TCRdb re-called the reads with MiXCR, one entry per CDR3 protein. The table lists approximately 990,000 distinct CDR3 sequences, approximately 33% of them singletons. Antigens of these TCRs are unknown. The input for sequencing was cultured CD8+ T cells from PBMCs, taken from culture after CMV antigen stimulation. All receptors derive from a human donor in good health (CMV status not recorded). Some clones in this sample may be carry-over from other donors' samples.

Only a few counts were recorded for this clonotype. The V and J genes are TRBV27 and TRBJ1-6, with D perhaps matching TRBD1 (6 bases). V lost 6 bases and J 8 bases, leaving 29 bases between the germline ends. Per germline, CDR1 MNHEY and CDR2 SMNVEV (reference sequence). This CDR3 spans 19 amino acids. The CDR3 reads CASSRVIILQGKGDSPLHF. As DNA, the CDR3 is TGTGCCAGCAGCCGTGTAATAATCCTTCAGGGGAAGGGTGATTCACCCCTCCACTTT.

The table lists this clonotype with a few counts. The gene calls are TRBV5-1 and TRBJ2-7; 7 bases match TRBD1. Looked up from germline, CDR1 is SGHRS and CDR2 is YFSETQ. This CDR3 has 15 amino acids. With 0 bases clipped from V and 3 bases from J, the junction kept 6 bases outside the gene matches. Here the CDR3 DNA reads TGCGCCAGCAGCTTGGGACTGGGACAGCACTACGAGCAGTACGTC. This sequence encodes CASSLGLGQHYEQYV.

The chain couples TRBV7-2 to TRBJ2-4; D may be TRBD1 (6 bases). The CDR3 spans 15 residues. V was clipped by 4 bases and J by 6 bases, with 16 bases between them. Germline V gene data show CDR1 as SGHTA and CDR2 as FQGNSA. DNA of the CDR3: TGTGCCAGCAGCTCCCGGGACATAACTATAAACATTCAGTACTTC. Translation gives CASSSRDITINIQYF.

This clonotype was seen just once. A much bigger clone sits one base away, suggesting this may be a read error. The chain uses TRBV6-1 and TRBJ1-1; D unclear. CDR1 is MNHNS, CDR2 SASEGT, per germline. The CDR3 sequence is 16 residues long. The ends were cut back, 7 bases at V and 6 bases at J, with 24 bases in the middle. CDR3 loop: CASTKWRVLGKAEAFF. For the CDR3, the DNA is TGTGCCAGCACCAAGTGGAGGGTATTGGGGAAGGCTGAAGCTTTCTTT.

The chain uses TRBV27 and TRBJ2-7, with 10 nucleotides matching TRBD2. The CDR3 is made up of 15 amino acids. J gave up 1 base and V 5 bases, and 5 bases lay outside the gene matches. Germline-derived CDR1 and CDR2 are MNHEY and SMNVEV (reference sequence). Here the CDR3 reads CASSVIAGGSYEQYF. The CDR3, as DNA: TGTGCCAGCAGTGTAATAGCGGGGGGATCCTACGAGCAGTACTTC.

The genes are TRBV7-2 and TRBJ2-7, with D perhaps matching TRBD1 (6 bases). CDR3 length: 15 residues. Trimming left V 6 bases short and J 1 base short, with 16 bases between. Germline CDR1 reads SGHTA; CDR2 reads FQGNSA. In DNA form, the CDR3 reads TGTGCCAGCAGTCACAGGGAGCAGTTTTCCTACGAGCAGTACTTC. This sequence encodes CASSHREQFSYEQYF.

This chain joins TRBV14 and TRBJ1-2; D is ambiguous. Germline V gene data show CDR1 as SGHDN and CDR2 as FVKESK. This CDR3 is 16 amino acids long. V dropped 2 bases and J dropped 0 bases, with 13 bases sitting between them. CDR3 sequence: CASSQYRTAANYGYTF. The CDR3 bases are TGTGCCAGCAGCCAATATAGGACCGCAGCTAACTATGGCTACACCTTC. The entire variable domain, with the rest obtained from reference TRBV14 and TRBJ1-2, is as follows: EAGVTQFPSHSVIEKGQTVTLRCDPISGHDNLYWYRRVMGKEIKFLLHFVKESKQDESGMPNNRFLAERTGGTYSTLKVQPAELEDSGVYFCASSQYRTAANYGYTFGSGTRLTVV.

The chain combines TRBV6-4 with TRBJ1-1; D is uncertain. The CDR3 extends over 14 amino acids. Germline loops: CDR1 MRHNA, CDR2 SNTAGT. V lost 0 bases and J lost 7, with 12 bases in between. CDR3: CASSDSAGVGEAFF. CDR3 bases: TGTGCCAGCAGTGACTCAGCAGGAGTCGGTGAAGCTTTCTTT.

The rearrangement uses TRBV4-3 and TRBJ1-3, with D perhaps TRBD1 (6 bases). In germline, CDR1 is LGHNA, CDR2 YSLEER. This CDR3 contains 14 residues. V was trimmed by 0 bases and J by 7 bases, leaving 10 bases between them. DNA of the CDR3: TGCGCCAGCAGCCAAGATTGGGGGGGCAACACCATATATTTT. The encoded protein is CASSQDWGGNTIYF.

Only a few counts were recorded for this clonotype. The rearrangement links TRBV28 to TRBJ1-4, with D unclear. Germline V gene sequence: CDR1 MDHEN, CDR2 SYDVKM. The CDR3 totals 15 residues. Trimming removed 4 bases from V and 4 bases from J, with 13 bases in between. CDR3 DNA: TGTGCCAGCAGTTCGGACCGCGACTTTAATGAAAAACTGTTTTTT. Amino acid sequence: CASSSDRDFNEKLFF.

The sample holds a few counts of this clonotype. J is TRBJ2-1 and V is TRBV7-9; D call uncertain. With 0 bases removed from V and 9 bases from J, the gap between germline ends came to 9 bases. The V gene's germline CDR1 is SEHNR and CDR2 FQNEAQ (reference sequence). The CDR3 contains 13 residues. This CDR3 reads CASSLALEFEQFF. The CDR3 DNA sequence: TGTGCCAGCAGCTTAGCTCTAGAGTTTGAGCAGTTCTTC.

This clonotype was seen a few times. This chain links TRBV12-5 with TRBJ2-3; 7 bases agree with TRBD2. Germline V gene lookup returns CDR1 LGHNT and CDR2 FRNRAP. J gave up 0 bases and V 8 bases, and 5 bases lay outside the gene matches. The CDR3 is 14 amino acids. This CDR3 is CASSGTASTDTQYF. The DNA of the CDR3 is TGTGCTAGTAGCGGGACGGCTAGCACAGATACGCAGTATTTT.

The V call is TRBV7-6, the J call TRBJ2-2, with a possible D match to TRBD2 (5 bases). The germline gives CDR1 SGHVS, CDR2 FNYEAQ. This CDR3 spans 17 amino acids. V was pared by 5 bases and J by 5 bases, with 21 bases between. This CDR3 is CASSPPSGWGDTGELFF. The CDR3 DNA reads as TGTGCCAGCAGCCCCCCTTCGGGGTGGGGAGATACCGGGGAGCTGTTTTTT. Drawing the rest from reference TRBV7-6 and TRBJ2-2, the complete variable domain is GAGVSQSPRYKVTKRGQDVALRCDPISGHVSLYWYRQALGQGPEFLTYFNYEAQQDKSGLPNDRFSAERPEGSISTLTIQRTEQRDSAMYRCASSPPSGWGDTGELFFGEGSRLTVL.

This clonotype was observed a few times. The chain combines TRBV15 with TRBJ1-1; D is perhaps TRBD1 (5 bases). Per germline, CDR1 LNHNV and CDR2 YYDKDF (reference sequence). This CDR3 is 14 amino acids long. Trimming removed 8 bases from V and 1 base from J, with 14 bases in between. CDR3 DNA: TGTGCCACCTCCGAGGGACGGAAGAACACTGAAGCTTTCTTT. Translated: CATSEGRKNTEAFF.

This chain links TRBV28 with TRBJ2-1, with 11 bases identical to TRBD1. Trimming at V came to 5 bases and at J to 8 bases, leaving 8 bases not matched to a gene. This CDR3 is built from 15 residues. CDR1 MDHEN and CDR2 SYDVKM come from the germline V gene. CDR3 sequence reads: CASSDPGQGDHEQFF. The CDR3, as DNA: TGTGCCAGCAGTGATCCGGGACAGGGGGACCATGAGCAGTTCTTC.

The chain joins TRBV7-4 to TRBJ1-2; D uncertain. The ends were cut back, 5 bases at V and 0 bases at J, with 10 bases in the middle. Germline CDR1 and CDR2: SGHVT and SQSDAQ. This CDR3 is built from 14 residues. CDR3 loop: CASSLELANYGYTF. Here the CDR3 DNA reads TGTGCCAGCAGCCTGGAGTTAGCTAACTATGGCTACACCTTC.